This entry lists 25 T cell receptor beta chains sequenced from one sample in a study of blood T cells in healthy people across ages. PCR was performed a second time for roughly 7 to 12 cycles using a sample-barcoded 5' primer and a J-beta primer mix. From the 5' RACE reads, TCRdb called clonotypes with MiXCR, one entry per CDR3 protein. In the table there are more than 500,000 distinct CDR3 sequences, roughly a quarter of which are singletons. The sample was also linked to a second study, of T cells of mothers and their children.

The sample was blood. These receptors all come from a boy younger than 10 in good health.

The genes are TRBV29-1 and TRBJ1-1; 9 bases are a match to TRBD1. Losses at the gene ends were 2 bases for V and 6 bases for J; bases not matched to a gene: 7. Per the germline V gene, CDR1 is SQVTM and CDR2 is ANQGSEA. The CDR3 has 14 amino acids. CDR3 bases: TGCAGCGTTGAACCCGACAGGGGGATTGCTGAAGCTTTCTTT. Protein sequence: CSVEPDRGIAEAFF.

The gene calls are TRBV28 and TRBJ2-1; D uncertain. Germline V gene lookup returns CDR1 MDHEN and CDR2 SYDVKM. The CDR3 spans 15 residues. Trimming stripped 4 bases from V and 2 bases from J, with 12 bases between. CDR3 loop: CASSYALGPYNEQFF. Written as DNA, the CDR3 is TGTGCCAGCAGTTACGCCCTAGGGCCCTACAATGAGCAGTTCTTC.

The table lists this clonotype with a few counts. The chain recombines TRBV15 with TRBJ2-2, with unresolved D. The V gene lost 3 bases and the J gene lost 1 base, with 12 bases spanning the gap. This CDR3 has 16 amino acids. Germline assignment: CDR1 LNHNV and CDR2 YYDKDF (reference sequence). The DNA of the CDR3 is TGTGCCACCAGCAGGAACCGGGCTTTGAACACCGGGGAGCTGTTTTTT. Translating it yields CATSRNRALNTGELFF.

V usage is TRBV5-1 and J usage is TRBJ2-2; TRBD2 agrees at 7 bases. The CDR3 is made up of 14 amino acids. V shed 2 bases, J shed 3 bases, and the junction held 1 base outside the gene matches. Germline CDR1 is SGHRS and CDR2 is YFSETQ. CDR3 sequence reads: CASSFAGDTGELFF. For the CDR3, the DNA is TGCGCCAGCAGCTTCGCGGGGGACACCGGGGAGCTGTTTTTT.

This clonotype has a handful of counts. The V gene is TRBV15, the J gene TRBJ2-7; D is unclear. Per germline, CDR1 LNHNV and CDR2 YYDKDF (reference sequence). This CDR3 contains 14 residues. The germline V and J ends were trimmed by 3 bases and 5 bases, with 14 bases remaining between them. CDR3 protein: CATSSAQPSDEQYF. As DNA, the CDR3 is TGTGCCACCAGCAGCGCACAGCCAAGCGACGAGCAGTACTTC.

The genes are TRBV4-3 and TRBJ2-1, with 14 bases fitting TRBD2. The junction had 8 bases not matched to a gene; V was cut back by 0 bases and J by 1 base. The CDR3 totals 20 residues. Germline lookup yields CDR1 LGHNA and CDR2 YSLEER. CDR3 sequence: CASSQEPGLAGESSYNEQFF. The CDR3 nucleotides read TGCGCCAGCAGCCAAGAACCGGGACTAGCGGGAGAATCGTCCTACAATGAGCAGTTCTTC.

The chain's CDR3 is CASSSPGSRANVLTF. CDR3 sequence (DNA): TGTGCCAGCAGTAGTCCAGGGTCTAGGGCCAACGTCCTGACTTTC. The rearrangement links TRBV6-2 or TRBV6-3 to TRBJ2-6, with a tentative D call TRBD1 (5 bases). V dropped 5 bases and J dropped 5 bases, with 13 bases sitting between them. Germline CDR1 is MNHEY and CDR2 is SVGEGT. The length of the CDR3 is 15 residues.

This chain's CDR3 is CASSQDSSADTQYF. The CDR3, as DNA: TGCGCCAGCAGCCAAGACAGTTCGGCAGATACGCAGTATTTT. The chain combines TRBV4-3 with TRBJ2-3; D unclear. The CDR3 spans 14 residues. The V end was cut by 0 bases, the J end by 4 bases, with 8 bases between. Germline assignment: CDR1 LGHNA and CDR2 YSLEER.

The table lists this clonotype with a count of one. The rearrangement uses TRBV5-1 and TRBJ1-2, with D possibly matching TRBD1 (6 bases). Trimming cost V 4 bases and J 3 bases, with 19 bases left between them. This CDR3 contains 16 residues. Germline V gene sequence: CDR1 SGHRS, CDR2 YFSETQ. The CDR3 is CASSESPGDGDYGYTF. In DNA, the CDR3 is TGCGCCAGCAGCGAGAGTCCAGGGGACGGGGACTATGGCTACACCTTC.

This chain joins TRBV9 and TRBJ2-3; 9 bases are shared with TRBD2. The CDR3 contains 15 residues. J gave up 0 bases and V 3 bases, and 2 bases lay outside the gene matches. The germline gives CDR1 SGDLS, CDR2 YYNGEE. CDR3 sequence: CASSALAGSTDTQYF. CDR3 bases: TGTGCCAGCAGCGCACTAGCGGGCAGCACAGATACGCAGTATTTT.

This clonotype was seen more than once but under ten times. This rearrangement joins TRBV7-2 to TRBJ2-1, with D unresolved. This CDR3 has 13 residues. Per the germline V gene, CDR1 is SGHTA and CDR2 is FQGNSA. V was clipped by 3 bases and J by 9 bases, with 12 bases between them. CDR3 bases: TGTGCCAGCAGCTTGGGCAGCTTGGGTGAGCAGTTCTTC. This codes for CASSLGSLGEQFF.

This clonotype was seen a handful of times. At one end the junction does not follow the germline gene, possibly because of a read error. The V gene is TRBV20-1, the J gene TRBJ2-5; TRBD2 agrees at 16 bases. The last part of the DNA fits TRBJ2-7 better; the J call may be wrong. CDR3 length: 18 amino acids. Germline CDR1 is DFQATT and CDR2 is SNEGSKA (reference sequence). CDR3 nucleotides: TGCAGGGCTAGAGCCGCCTGGGGACTAGCGGGAGGGGTCGACGAGCAGTACTTC. It encodes CRARAAWGLAGGVDEQYF.

There are a few counts of this clonotype. The chain carries TRBV11-2 and TRBJ2-2, with 9 bases identical to TRBD2. Trimming at V came to 6 bases and at J to 4 bases, leaving 6 bases not matched to a gene. Germline values: CDR1 SGHAT, CDR2 FQNNGV. CDR3 length equals 15 residues. CDR3 protein: CASRRRGGLTGELFF. The DNA of the CDR3 is TGTGCCAGCAGAAGGCGGGGGGGCCTCACCGGGGAGCTGTTTTTT.

This clonotype has only a few counts. V is TRBV27 and J is TRBJ2-5, with a tentative D call TRBD1 (7 bases). The germline V and J ends were trimmed by 11 bases and 3 bases, with 19 bases remaining between them. Germline CDR1 reads MNHEY; CDR2 reads SMNVEV (reference sequence). CDR3 size: 14 residues. CDR3 DNA: TGTGCCGGGGGGCAGGGGGTGCATGAAGAGACCCAGTACTTC. It yields the protein CAGGQGVHEETQYF.

This chain connects TRBV5-1 to TRBJ2-1; 13 bases are shared with TRBD2. The CDR3 contains 17 residues. V shed 4 bases, J shed 7 bases, and the junction held 11 bases outside the gene matches. Germline V CDR1 and CDR2: SGHRS, YFSETQ. The CDR3 region has the DNA TGCGCCAGCAGCGTTTCAGGGACTAGCGGGATAATAAATGAGCAGTTCTTC. Amino acids: CASSVSGTSGIINEQFF.

This clonotype turned up a few times. CDR3 amino acids: CASSPSLAPPQYF. CDR3 nucleotide sequence: TGTGCCAGCAGCCCCAGCCTAGCCCCCCCTCAGTACTTC. The J gene is TRBJ2-4, the V gene TRBV5-5; possible D gene TRBD2, 5 bases. The germline V gene has CDR1 SGHKS and CDR2 YYEKEE (reference sequence). Between the trimmed V and J ends, which lost 4 bases and 12 bases, there was a span of 17 bases. The CDR3 is 13 amino acids.

The genes are TRBV9 and TRBJ2-1; D not certain. V lost 0 bases and J lost 3, with 10 bases in between. This CDR3 has 15 residues. In germline, CDR1 is SGDLS, CDR2 YYNGEE. The CDR3 protein is CASSVARADYNEQFF. CDR3 DNA: TGTGCCAGCAGCGTAGCTCGGGCGGACTACAATGAGCAGTTCTTC. Full variable domain (missing parts from reference TRBV9 and TRBJ2-1): DSGVTQTPKHLITATGQRVTLRCSPRSGDLSVYWYQQSLDQGLQFLIQYYNGEERAKGNILERFSAQQFPDLHSELNLSSLELGDSALYFCASSVARADYNEQFFGPGTRLTVL.

On this clonotype itself: The conserved closing phenylalanine or tryptophan is absent in this CDR3, likely reflecting a read error. No DNA is shown, since the ends of the CDR3 on it are uncertain; the CDR3 is the one TCRdb lists. The chain carries TRBV12-3 or TRBV12-4 and TRBJ2-3. The CDR3 spans 12 residues, counting both ends. The CDR3 spells CDGSVSTDVEYS.

This clonotype was detected a few times. V usage is TRBV20-1 and J usage is TRBJ2-5, with 10 bases lining up with TRBD2. The J call is uncertain, as TRBJ2-1 better fits the DNA end. CDR1 and CDR2 from the germline V gene are DFQATT and SNEGSKA (reference sequence). The CDR3 has 19 amino acids. This CDR3 is CSASPPWGAGGREYNEQFF. CDR3 nucleotide sequence: TGCAGTGCTAGCCCCCCTTGGGGAGCGGGAGGGCGGGAGTACAATGAGCAGTTCTTC.

The gene calls are TRBV7-2 and TRBJ2-6; 7 bases match TRBD1. CDR3 length equals 16 residues. The V segment lost 5 bases and the J segment 2 bases; nucleotides outside the gene matches: 6. CDR1 is SGHTA and CDR2 is FQGNSA in the germline V gene. This CDR3 reads CASSRQGRAGANVLTF. CDR3 sequence (DNA): TGTGCCAGCAGCCGACAGGGTAGGGCTGGGGCCAACGTCCTGACTTTC. Looking up the rest from reference TRBV7-2 and TRBJ2-6 gives the full variable domain: GAGVSQSPSNKVTEKGKDVELRCDPISGHTALYWYRQSLGQGLEFLIYFQGNSAPDKSGLPSDRFSAERTGGSVSTLTIQRTQQEDSAVYLCASSRQGRAGANVLTFGAGSRLTVL.

This chain links TRBV5-1 with TRBJ2-3; 13 bases fit TRBD2. CDR1 and CDR2 (germline): SGHRS, YFSETQ. After removal of 3 bases from V and 5 bases from J, the junction contained 3 bases not matched to a gene. There are 15 residues in the CDR3. The CDR3 DNA is TGCGCCAGCAGCTGGACTAGCGGGAGTGGAGATACGCAGTATTTT. Its translation: CASSWTSGSGDTQYF.

This clonotype came up a few times. This chain connects TRBV15 to TRBJ2-3; 8 positions agree with TRBD1. This CDR3 spans 15 amino acids. The germline V gene has CDR1 LNHNV and CDR2 YYDKDF (reference sequence). Trimming took 3 bases from V and 0 from J; bases not matched to a gene: 2. Here the CDR3 reads CATSRGDRSTDTQYF. CDR3 nucleotides: TGTGCCACCAGCAGGGGGGACAGGAGCACAGATACGCAGTATTTT. Together with reference TRBV15 and TRBJ2-3, the CDR3 gives the full variable domain: DAMVIQNPRYQVTQFGKPVTLSCSQTLNHNVMYWYQQKSSQAPKLLFHYYDKDFNNEADTPDNFQSRRPNTSFCFLDIRSPGLGDTAMYLCATSRGDRSTDTQYFGPGTRLTVL.

This clonotype was seen more than once but under ten times. The V gene is TRBV7-9, the J gene TRBJ2-7; 7 bases match TRBD1. The germline V gene encodes CDR1 SEHNR and CDR2 FQNEAQ (reference sequence). CDR3 length equals 15 residues. V lost 5 bases and J lost 2; bases outside the gene matches: 9. This CDR3 is CASSPSSQGAYEQYF. The CDR3, as DNA: TGTGCCAGCAGCCCATCCTCTCAGGGGGCCTACGAGCAGTACTTC.

This clonotype was counted between two and nine times. V gene TRBV20-1 combines with J gene TRBJ1-4; TRBD1 matches 9 bases. V was clipped by 0 bases and J by 5 bases; unmatched bases: 13. The length of the CDR3 is 18 residues. The V gene's germline CDR1 is DFQATT and CDR2 SNEGSKA (reference sequence). Here the CDR3 reads CSARDKRPRDRVNEKLFF. CDR3 bases: TGCAGTGCTAGAGATAAACGCCCCCGGGACAGGGTGAATGAAAAACTGTTTTTT.

The V and J genes are TRBV29-1 and TRBJ1-1, with D unresolved. Germline CDR1 is SQVTM and CDR2 is ANQGSEA. This CDR3 is built from 13 residues. V was cut by 6 bases and J by 1 base, with 12 bases left in between. The CDR3 is CSVSWRGNTEAFF. In nucleotides, the CDR3 is TGCAGCGTGAGCTGGCGGGGGAACACTGAAGCTTTCTTT.